This T cell receptor beta chain comes out of a study of PD-1 blockade in classical Hodgkin lymphoma. Study conclusions and caveats: A reduction in baseline TCR diversity was reportedly seen in newly diagnosed patients relative to healthy donors. Differences between repertoires have undefined causes, possibly disease activity or prior therapy. With CD4+ cells, TCR diversity rose significantly by C4D1, but not with CD8+ cells.

Comment on this clone: Its specificity is not known.

Only in-frame clones appear in the TCRdb table, and some are missing; sequencing was by immunoSEQ multiplex PCR. The repertoire consists of more than 90,000 clones, with about four fifths occurring once and the leading ten covering roughly 16%. Trimming pared 4 bases from V and 0 bases from J, leaving 13 bases between. Germline loops: CDR1 SGHRS, CDR2 YFSETQ. The CDR3 length is 16 residues. Every one of the patients relapsed after autologous stem cell transplantation (brentuximab vedotin exposure was variable). The J gene is TRBJ1-4, the V gene TRBV5-1, with D possibly matching TRBD1 (5 bases). The starting material was peripheral blood mononuclear cells (PBMCs), obtained before the second cycle of nivolumab. The clonotype was recovered from a human donor with classical Hodgkin lymphoma. CDR3 residues: CASSRYGGSTNEKLFF. CDR3 coding DNA: TGCGCCAGCAGCCGTTATGGGGGATCAACTAATGAAAAACTGTTTTTT.